This T cell receptor beta chain emerged from a study of cytomegalovirus exposure and HLA in healthy donors. Overall study findings and caveats: As a later analysis showed, a missense DCLRE1C variant was linked to trimming of TCR beta V- and J-genes.

Trimming cost V 4 bases and J 3 bases, with 16 bases left between them. From germline, CDR1 is SGHTA and CDR2 FQGTGA. The CDR3 consists of 16 residues. PCR used 60 Vbeta primers and 13 Jbeta primers. Repertoires were generated with immunoSEQ multiplex PCR, while TCRdb's copy carries only in-frame clones and drops some. The data hold a few hundred thousand clones, with roughly 70% observed a single time. Comments on this clone: Its antigen is still unknown.

The TCR was taken from a woman in her twenties or thirties in good health and CMV-seronegative. Sequencing used PBMCs. The rearrangement uses TRBV7-3 and TRBJ2-1; a possible D gene is TRBD2 (6 bases). The CDR3 loop reads CASSSTGDSVYNEQFF. CDR3 coding DNA: TGTGCCAGCAGCTCCACGGGGGACTCCGTCTACAATGAGCAGTTCTTC.